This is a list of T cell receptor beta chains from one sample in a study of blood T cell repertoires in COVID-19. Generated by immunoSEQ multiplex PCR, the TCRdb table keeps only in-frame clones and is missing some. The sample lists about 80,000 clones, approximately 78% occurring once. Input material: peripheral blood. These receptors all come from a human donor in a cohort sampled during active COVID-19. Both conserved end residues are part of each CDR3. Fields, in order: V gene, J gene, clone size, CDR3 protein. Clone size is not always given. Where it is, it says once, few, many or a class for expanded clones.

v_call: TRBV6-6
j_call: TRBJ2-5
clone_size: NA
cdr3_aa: CASSYSLSQETQYF

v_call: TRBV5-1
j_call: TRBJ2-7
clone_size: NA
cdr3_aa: CASSLYGVREQYF

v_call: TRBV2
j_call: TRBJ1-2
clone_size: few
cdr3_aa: CASTGDGVQGYTF

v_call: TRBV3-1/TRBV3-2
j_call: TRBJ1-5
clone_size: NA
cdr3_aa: CASSPRWGSNQPQHF

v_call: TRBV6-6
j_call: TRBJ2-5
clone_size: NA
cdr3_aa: CASSSAGEIQETQYF

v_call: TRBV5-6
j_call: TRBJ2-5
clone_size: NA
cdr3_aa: CATTFGGGALETQYF

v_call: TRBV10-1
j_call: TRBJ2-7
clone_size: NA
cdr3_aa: CASSQGSYEQYF

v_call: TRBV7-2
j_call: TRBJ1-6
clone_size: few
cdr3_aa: CASSLVVSPLHF

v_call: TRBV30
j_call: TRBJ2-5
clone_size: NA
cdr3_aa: CAWSPGGALETQYF

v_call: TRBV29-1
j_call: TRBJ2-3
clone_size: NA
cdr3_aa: CSAPIGGRGGDSTDTQYF

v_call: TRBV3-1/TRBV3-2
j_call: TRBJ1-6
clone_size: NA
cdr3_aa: CASSVGQATFGLHF

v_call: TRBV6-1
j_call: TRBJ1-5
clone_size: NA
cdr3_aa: CASSTGMGQPQHF

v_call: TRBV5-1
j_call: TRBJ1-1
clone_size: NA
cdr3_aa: CASSGGQTQGTEAFF

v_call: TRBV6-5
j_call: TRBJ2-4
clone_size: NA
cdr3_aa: CASSYPERLAGNIQYF

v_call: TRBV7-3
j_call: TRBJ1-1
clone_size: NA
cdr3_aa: CASSAGVNTEAFF

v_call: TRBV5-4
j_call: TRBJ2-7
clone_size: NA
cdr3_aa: CASRRWGGARGEQYF

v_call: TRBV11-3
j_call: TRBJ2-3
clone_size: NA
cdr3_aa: CASSSQTTDTQYF

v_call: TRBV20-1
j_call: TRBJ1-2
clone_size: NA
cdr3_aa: CSASEGSYGYTF

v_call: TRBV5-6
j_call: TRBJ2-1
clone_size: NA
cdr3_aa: CASGPYREQFF

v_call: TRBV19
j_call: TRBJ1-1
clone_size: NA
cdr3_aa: CASSMRKGRPPEAFF

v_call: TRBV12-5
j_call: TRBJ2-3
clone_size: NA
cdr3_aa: CASGLGTSVYADTQYF

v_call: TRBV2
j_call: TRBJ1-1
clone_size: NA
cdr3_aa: CASSRRGIASEAFF

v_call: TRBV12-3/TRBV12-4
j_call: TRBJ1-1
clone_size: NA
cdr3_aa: CASSKQTDTEAFF

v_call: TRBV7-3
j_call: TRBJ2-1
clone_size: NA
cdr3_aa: CASSLMPPGLAVNEQFF

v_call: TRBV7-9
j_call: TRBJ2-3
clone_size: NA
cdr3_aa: CRITGGGTDTQYF

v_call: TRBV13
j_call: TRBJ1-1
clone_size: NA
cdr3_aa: CASSLGGSNTEAFF

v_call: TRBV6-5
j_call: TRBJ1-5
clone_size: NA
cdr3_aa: CASSRGSNQPQHF

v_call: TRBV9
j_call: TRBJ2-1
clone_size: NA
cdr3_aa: CASSRQGFPRDEQFF

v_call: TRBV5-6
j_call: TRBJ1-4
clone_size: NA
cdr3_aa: CASSSSGGELF

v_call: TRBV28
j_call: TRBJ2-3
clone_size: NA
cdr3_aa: CASSFRQGFDTQYF

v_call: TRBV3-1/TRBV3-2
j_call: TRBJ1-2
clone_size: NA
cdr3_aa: CASSQLRGRGYTF

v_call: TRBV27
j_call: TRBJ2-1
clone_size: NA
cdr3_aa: CASSLRAGGHNEQFF

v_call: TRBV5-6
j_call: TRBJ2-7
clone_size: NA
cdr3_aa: CASSLLAASYEQYF

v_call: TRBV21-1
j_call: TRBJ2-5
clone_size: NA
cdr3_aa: CASSYRLRVETQYF

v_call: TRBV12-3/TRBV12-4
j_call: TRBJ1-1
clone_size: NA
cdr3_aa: CASRGLANTEAFF

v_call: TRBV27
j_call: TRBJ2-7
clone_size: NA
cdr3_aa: CASSLTGLVSEQYF

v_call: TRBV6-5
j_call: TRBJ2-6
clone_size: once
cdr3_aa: CASSSAGANVLTF

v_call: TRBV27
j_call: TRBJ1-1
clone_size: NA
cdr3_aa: CASSTRGRNTEAFF

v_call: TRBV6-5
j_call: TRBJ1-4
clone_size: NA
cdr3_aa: CASSPAGGNEKLFF

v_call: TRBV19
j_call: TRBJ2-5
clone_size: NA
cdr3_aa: CASSPTSGGALLSETQYF

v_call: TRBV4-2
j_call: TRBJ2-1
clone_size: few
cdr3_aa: CASSQGNGGMGNEQFF

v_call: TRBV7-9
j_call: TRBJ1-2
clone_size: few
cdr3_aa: CASSLEEGTYGYTF

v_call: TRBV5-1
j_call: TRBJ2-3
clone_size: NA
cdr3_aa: CASSLGPGGTSTDTQYF

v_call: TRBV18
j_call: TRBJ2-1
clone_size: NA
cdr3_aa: CASSPPGRLNEQFF

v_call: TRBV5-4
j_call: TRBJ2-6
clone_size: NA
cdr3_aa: CASSRGQGLSSGANVLTF

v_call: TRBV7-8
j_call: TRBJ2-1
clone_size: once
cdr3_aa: CASSPRDWFDNEQFF

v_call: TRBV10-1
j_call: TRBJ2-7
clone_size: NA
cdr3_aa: CASSEQGPGYEQYF

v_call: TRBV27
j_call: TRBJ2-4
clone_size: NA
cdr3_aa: CASSLSGLLNIQYF

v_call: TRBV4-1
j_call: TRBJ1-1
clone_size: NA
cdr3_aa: CASSSGTLNTEAFF

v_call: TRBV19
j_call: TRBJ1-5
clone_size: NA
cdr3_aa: CASRTHSNQPQHF

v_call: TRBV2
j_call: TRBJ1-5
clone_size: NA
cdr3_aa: CASSENYSNQPQHF

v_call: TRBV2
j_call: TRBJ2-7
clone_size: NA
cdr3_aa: CASRGDYSYEQYF

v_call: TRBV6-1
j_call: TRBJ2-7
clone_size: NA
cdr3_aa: CASSEATGGYEQYF

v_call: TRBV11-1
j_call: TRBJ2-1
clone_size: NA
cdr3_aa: CASRPGGSSYNEQFF

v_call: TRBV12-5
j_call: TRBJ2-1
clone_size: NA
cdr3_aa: CASGLRGRFGYNEQFF

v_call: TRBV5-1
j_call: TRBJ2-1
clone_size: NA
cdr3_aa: CASSLGQGVGYNEQFF

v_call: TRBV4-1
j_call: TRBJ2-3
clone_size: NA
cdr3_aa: CASSPGTASRGTQYF

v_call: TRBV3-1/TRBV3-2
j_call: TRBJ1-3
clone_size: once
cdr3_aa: CASSHLSSGNTIYF